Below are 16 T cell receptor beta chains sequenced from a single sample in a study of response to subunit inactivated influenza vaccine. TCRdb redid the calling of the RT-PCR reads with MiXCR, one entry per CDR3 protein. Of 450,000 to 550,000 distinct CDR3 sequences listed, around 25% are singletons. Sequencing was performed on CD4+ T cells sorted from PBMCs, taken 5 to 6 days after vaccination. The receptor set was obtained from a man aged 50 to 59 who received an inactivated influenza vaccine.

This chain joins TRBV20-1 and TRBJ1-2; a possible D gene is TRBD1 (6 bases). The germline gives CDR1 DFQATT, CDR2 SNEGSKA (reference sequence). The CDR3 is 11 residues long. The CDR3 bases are TGCAGACAGGGATCTGACTATGGCTACACCTTC. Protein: CRQGSDYGYTF.

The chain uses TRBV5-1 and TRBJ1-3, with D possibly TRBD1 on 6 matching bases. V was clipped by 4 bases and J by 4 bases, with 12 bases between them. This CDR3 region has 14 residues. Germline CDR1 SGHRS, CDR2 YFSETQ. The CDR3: CASSQDRPGNTIYF. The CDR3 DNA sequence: TGCGCCAGCAGCCAAGACAGGCCCGGAAACACCATATATTTT. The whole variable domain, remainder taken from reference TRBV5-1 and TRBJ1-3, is KAGVTQTPRYLIKTRGQQVTLSCSPISGHRSVSWYQQTPGQGLQFLFEYFSETQRNKGNFPGRFSGRQFSNSRSEMNVSTLELGDSALYLCASSQDRPGNTIYFGEGSWLTVV.

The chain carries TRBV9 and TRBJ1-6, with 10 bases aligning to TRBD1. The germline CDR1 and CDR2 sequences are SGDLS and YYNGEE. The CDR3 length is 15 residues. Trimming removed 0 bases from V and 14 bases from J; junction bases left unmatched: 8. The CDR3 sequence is CASSVEGQGRNTLHF. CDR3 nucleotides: TGTGCCAGCAGCGTAGAGGGACAGGGGCGTAACACCCTCCACTTT.

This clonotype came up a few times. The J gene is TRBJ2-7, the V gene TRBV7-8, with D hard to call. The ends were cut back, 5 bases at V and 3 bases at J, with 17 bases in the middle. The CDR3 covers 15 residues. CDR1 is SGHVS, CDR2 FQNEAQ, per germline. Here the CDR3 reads CASSPRSFPNYEQYF. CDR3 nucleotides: TGTGCCAGCAGCCCTCGGTCCTTCCCCAACTACGAGCAGTACTTC.

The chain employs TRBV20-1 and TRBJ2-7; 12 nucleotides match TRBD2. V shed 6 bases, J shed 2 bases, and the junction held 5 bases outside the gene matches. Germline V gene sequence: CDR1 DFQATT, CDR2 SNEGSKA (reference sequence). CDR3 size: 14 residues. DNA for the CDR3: TGCAGTGCCCCCAGACTAGCGGGGGCCTACGAGCAGTACTTC. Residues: CSAPRLAGAYEQYF.

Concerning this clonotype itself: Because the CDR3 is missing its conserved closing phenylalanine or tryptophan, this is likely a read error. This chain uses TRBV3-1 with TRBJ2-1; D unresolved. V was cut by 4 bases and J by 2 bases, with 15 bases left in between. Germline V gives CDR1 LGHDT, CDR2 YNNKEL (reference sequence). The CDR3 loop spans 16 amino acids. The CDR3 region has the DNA TGTGCCAGCAGCCCCCTAGGACCTTCTCCCTACAATGAGCAGTTCCTC. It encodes CASSPLGPSPYNEQFL.

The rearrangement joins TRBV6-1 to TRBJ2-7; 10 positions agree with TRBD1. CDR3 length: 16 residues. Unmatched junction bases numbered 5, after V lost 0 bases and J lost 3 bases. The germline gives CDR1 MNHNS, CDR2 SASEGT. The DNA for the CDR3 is TGTGCCAGCAGTGAAGCATTGGGACAGGGGAACTACGAGCAGTACTTC. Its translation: CASSEALGQGNYEQYF.

CDR3 amino acids: CASSSGVLCCYEQYF. Here the CDR3 DNA reads TGTGCCAGCAGCTCTGGGGTCCTCTGCTGCTACGAGCAGTACTTC. V usage is TRBV8-2 and J usage is TRBJ2-7; TRBD2, the D gene given by the table, was not confirmed from the DNA. TRBV8-2 is termed a pseudogene. CDR3 size: 15 residues.

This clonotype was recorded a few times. DNA for the CDR3: TGTGCCAGCGGGACAGGCCCCATGGGGTATGGCTACACCTTC. Its translation is CASGTGPMGYGYTF. The chain uses TRBV6-1 and TRBJ1-2; 8 positions agree with TRBD1. The V gene end was trimmed by 8 bases and the J gene end by 5 bases; junction bases not matched to a gene: 10. This CDR3 is built from 14 residues. Germline V gives CDR1 MNHNS, CDR2 SASEGT.

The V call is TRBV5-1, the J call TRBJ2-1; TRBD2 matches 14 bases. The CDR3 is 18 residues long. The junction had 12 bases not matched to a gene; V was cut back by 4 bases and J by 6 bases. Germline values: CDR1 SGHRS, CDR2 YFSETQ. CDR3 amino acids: CASSVRVGLAGDLNEQFF. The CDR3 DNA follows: TGCGCCAGCAGCGTGAGAGTGGGACTAGCGGGAGATCTCAATGAGCAGTTCTTC.

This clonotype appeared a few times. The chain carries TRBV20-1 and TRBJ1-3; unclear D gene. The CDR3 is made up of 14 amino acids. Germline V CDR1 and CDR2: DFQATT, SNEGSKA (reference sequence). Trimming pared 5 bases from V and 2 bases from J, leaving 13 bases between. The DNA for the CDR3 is TGCAGTGCTCCCGGTAGGGTCCCTGGAAACACCATATATTTT. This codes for CSAPGRVPGNTIYF.

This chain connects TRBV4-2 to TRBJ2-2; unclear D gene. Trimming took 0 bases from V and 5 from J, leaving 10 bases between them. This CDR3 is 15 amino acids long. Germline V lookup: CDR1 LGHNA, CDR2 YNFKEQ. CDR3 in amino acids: CASSQENYRTGELFF. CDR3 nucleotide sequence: TGTGCCAGCAGCCAAGAAAACTACAGAACCGGGGAGCTGTTTTTT.

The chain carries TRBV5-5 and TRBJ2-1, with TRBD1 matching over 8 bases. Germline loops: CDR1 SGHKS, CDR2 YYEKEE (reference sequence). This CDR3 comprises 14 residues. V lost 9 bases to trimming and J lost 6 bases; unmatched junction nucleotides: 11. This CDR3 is CATVGQGGGNEQFF. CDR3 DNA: TGTGCCACCGTCGGACAGGGTGGGGGCAATGAGCAGTTCTTC.

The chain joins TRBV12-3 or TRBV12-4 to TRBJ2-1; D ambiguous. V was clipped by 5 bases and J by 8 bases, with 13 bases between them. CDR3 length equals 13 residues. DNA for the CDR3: TGTGCCAGCAGTCCCCGGCCAGTGTATGAGCAGTTCTTC. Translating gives CASSPRPVYEQFF.

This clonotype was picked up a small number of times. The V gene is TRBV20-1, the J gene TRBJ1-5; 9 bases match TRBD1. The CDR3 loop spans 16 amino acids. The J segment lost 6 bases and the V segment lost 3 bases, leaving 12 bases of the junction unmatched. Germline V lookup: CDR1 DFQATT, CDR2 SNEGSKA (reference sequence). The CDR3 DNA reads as TGCAGTGCTAGGCCCTGGACAGGGGAGCTGACTCAGCCCCAGCATTTT. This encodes CSARPWTGELTQPQHF.

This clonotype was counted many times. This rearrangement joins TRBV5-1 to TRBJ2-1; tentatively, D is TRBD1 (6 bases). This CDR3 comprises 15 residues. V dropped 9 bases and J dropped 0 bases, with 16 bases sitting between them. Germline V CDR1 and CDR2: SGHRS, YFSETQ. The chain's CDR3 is CATTTGGSSYNEQFF. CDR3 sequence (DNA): TGCGCCACTACGACAGGAGGAAGCTCCTACAATGAGCAGTTCTTC.